Described below is a single TCR beta chain sequence and its context. V was clipped by 5 bases and J by 0 bases, with 5 bases between them. The CDR3 extends over 13 amino acids. CDR1 and CDR2 (germline): LNHDA, SQIVND (reference sequence). Several immunoSEQ plates received, in even portions, the genomic DNA of each subset. The data were produced by immunoSEQ multiplex PCR, yet TCRdb's version contains in-frame clones alone and is incomplete. Here the sample spans about a million clones, 70% to 80% being singletons. The data originate from a study of shared clonotypes between healthy human individuals. The source is a man younger than 35 in good health. Sequencing input: memory CD4+ T cells sorted from blood. Subset: CD45RA-negative fraction. The chain employs TRBV19 and TRBJ1-3; maybe TRBD1 (5 bases). The CDR3 loop reads CASSQGSGNTIYF. As DNA, the CDR3 is TGTGCCAGTAGTCAGGGCTCTGGAAACACCATATATTTT.